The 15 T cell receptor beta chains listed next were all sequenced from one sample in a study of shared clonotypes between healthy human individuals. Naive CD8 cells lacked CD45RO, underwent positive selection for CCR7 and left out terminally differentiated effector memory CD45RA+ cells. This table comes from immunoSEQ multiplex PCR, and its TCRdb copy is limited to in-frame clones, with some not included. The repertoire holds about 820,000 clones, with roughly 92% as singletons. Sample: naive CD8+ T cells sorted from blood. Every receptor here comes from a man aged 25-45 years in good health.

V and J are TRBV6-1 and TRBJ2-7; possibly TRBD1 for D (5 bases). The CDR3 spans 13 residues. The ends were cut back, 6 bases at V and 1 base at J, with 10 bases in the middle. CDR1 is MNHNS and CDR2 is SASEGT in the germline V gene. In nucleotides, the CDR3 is TGTGCCAGCAGGGACACAGGATCCTACGAGCAGTACTTC. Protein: CASRDTGSYEQYF.

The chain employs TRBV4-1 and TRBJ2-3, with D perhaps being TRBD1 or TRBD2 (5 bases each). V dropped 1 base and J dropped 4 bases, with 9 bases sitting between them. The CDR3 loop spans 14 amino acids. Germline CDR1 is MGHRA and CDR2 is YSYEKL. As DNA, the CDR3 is TGCGCCAGCAGCCAAGGACCGGGGCCAGATACGCAGTATTTT. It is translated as CASSQGPGPDTQYF.

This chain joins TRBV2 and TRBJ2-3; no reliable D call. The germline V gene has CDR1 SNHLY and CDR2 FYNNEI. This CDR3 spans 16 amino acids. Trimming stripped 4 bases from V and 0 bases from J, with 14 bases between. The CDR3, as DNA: TGTGCCAGCAGTGGGTCATACTCGGCTAGCACAGATACGCAGTATTTT. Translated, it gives CASSGSYSASTDTQYF.

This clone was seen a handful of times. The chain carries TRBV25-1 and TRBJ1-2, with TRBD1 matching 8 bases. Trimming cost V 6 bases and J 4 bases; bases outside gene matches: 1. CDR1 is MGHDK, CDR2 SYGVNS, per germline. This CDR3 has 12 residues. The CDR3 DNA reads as TGTGCCAGCAGGGGACAGGTCTATGGCTACACCTTC. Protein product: CASRGQVYGYTF.

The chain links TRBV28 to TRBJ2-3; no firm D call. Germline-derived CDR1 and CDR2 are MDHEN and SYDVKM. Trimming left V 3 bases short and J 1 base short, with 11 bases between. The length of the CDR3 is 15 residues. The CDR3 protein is CASSLVGGRTDTQYF. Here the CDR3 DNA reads TGTGCCAGCAGTTTGGTCGGCGGACGCACAGATACGCAGTATTTT.

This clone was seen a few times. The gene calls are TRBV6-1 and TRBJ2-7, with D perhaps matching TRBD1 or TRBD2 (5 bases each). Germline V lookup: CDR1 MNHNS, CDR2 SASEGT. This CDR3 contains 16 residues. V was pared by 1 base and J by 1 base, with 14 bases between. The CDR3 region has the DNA TGTGCCAGCAGTGAAGGTTTCGGGACGGCTTCCTACGAGCAGTACTTC. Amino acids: CASSEGFGTASYEQYF.

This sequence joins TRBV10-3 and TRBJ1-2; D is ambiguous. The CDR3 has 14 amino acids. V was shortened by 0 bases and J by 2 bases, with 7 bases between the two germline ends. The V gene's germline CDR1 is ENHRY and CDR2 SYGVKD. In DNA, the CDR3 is TGTGCCATCAGTGAGTCAGGGAACAACTATGGCTACACCTTC. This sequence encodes CAISESGNNYGYTF.

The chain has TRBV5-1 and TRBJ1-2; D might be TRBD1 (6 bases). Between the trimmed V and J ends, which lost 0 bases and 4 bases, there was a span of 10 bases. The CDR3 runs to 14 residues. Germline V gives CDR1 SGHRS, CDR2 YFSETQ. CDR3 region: CASSLGRGIYGYTF. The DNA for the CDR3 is TGCGCCAGCAGCTTGGGCAGGGGAATCTATGGCTACACCTTC.

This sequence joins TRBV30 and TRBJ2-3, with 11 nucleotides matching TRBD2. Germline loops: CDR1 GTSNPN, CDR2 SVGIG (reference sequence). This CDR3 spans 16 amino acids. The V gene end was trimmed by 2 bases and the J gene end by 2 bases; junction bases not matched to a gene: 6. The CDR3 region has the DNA TGTGCCTGGAGTACCGGGACTAGCGGAATCACAGATACGCAGTATTTT. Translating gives CAWSTGTSGITDTQYF.

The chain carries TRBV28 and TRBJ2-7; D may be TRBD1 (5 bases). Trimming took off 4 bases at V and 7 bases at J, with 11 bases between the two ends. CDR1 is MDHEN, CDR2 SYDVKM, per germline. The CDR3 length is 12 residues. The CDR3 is CASSYQGVEQYF. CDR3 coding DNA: TGTGCCAGCAGTTATCAGGGCGTGGAGCAGTACTTC.

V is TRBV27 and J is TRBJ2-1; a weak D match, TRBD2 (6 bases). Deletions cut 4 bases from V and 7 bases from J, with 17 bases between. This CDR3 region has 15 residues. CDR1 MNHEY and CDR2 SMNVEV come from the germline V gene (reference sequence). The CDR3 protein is CASSSLASTSNEQFF. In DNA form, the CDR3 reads TGTGCCAGCAGTTCTCTAGCGAGTACCTCAAATGAGCAGTTCTTC.

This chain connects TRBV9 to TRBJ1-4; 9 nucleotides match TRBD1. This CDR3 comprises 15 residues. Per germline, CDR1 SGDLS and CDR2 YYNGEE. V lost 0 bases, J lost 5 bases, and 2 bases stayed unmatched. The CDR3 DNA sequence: TGTGCCAGCAGCGTAGATGGGACAGGGAATGAAAAACTGTTTTTT. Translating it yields CASSVDGTGNEKLFF.

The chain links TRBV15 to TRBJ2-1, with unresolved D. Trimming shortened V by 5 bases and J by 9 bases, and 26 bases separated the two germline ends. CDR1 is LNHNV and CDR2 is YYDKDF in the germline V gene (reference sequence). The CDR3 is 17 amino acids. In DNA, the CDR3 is TGTGCCACCAGCTCATCCCCGCCTAGTGTATTTATTGGTGAGCAGTTCTTC. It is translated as CATSSSPPSVFIGEQFF. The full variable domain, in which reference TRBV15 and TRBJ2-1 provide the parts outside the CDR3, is DAMVIQNPRYQVTQFGKPVTLSCSQTLNHNVMYWYQQKSSQAPKLLFHYYDKDFNNEADTPDNFQSRRPNTSFCFLDIRSPGLGDTAMYLCATSSSPPSVFIGEQFFGPGTRLTVL.

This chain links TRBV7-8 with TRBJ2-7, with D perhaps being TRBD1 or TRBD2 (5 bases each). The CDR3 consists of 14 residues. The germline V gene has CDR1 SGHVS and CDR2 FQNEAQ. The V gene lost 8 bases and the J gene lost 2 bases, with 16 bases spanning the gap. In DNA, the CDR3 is TGTGCCAGCGGAAACCGGGACGGCACCTACGAGCAGTACTTC. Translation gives CASGNRDGTYEQYF. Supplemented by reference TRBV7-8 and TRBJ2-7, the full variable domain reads GAGVSQSPRYKVAKRGQDVALRCDPISGHVSLFWYQQALGQGPEFLTYFQNEAQLDKSGLPSDRFFAERPEGSVSTLKIQRTQQEDSAVYLCASGNRDGTYEQYFGPGTRLTVT.

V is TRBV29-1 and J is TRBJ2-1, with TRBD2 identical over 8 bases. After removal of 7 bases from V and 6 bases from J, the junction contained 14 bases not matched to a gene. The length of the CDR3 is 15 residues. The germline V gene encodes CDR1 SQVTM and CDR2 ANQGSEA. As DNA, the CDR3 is TGCAGCGGCCAGCGGGAGTGGACCCAGGTCAATGAGCAGTTCTTC. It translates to CSGQREWTQVNEQFF.